The entry below gives a single T cell receptor (beta chain) sequence along with its context. The antigen remains undetermined. With sequencing, the targeted depth ranged from 1 in 200,000 to 1 in 1 million T cells. The data were produced by immunoSEQ multiplex PCR, yet TCRdb's version contains in-frame clones alone and is incomplete. The sample shows about 92,000 clones, approximately 80% of them seen only once. The data are from a study of cytotoxic CD8 clonotypes in ibrutinib-treated CLL. On the study more broadly: The average sample held around 280,000 productive templates and 96,000 or so productive rearrangements.

Germline-derived CDR1 and CDR2 are SGHNT and YENEEA. The CDR3 loop spans 14 amino acids. V dropped 1 base and J dropped 4 bases, with 10 bases sitting between them. General study results and limits: At baseline, clonality was higher than in age-matched healthy donors and correlated with CD8+ counts. On treatment, the uncommon public clonotypes contracted or remained stable.

This sample comprised PBMCs, obtained after 24 months of ibrutinib treatment. The gene calls are TRBV11-3 and TRBJ1-1; a weak D match, TRBD1 (6 bases). This TCR was sampled from a human donor with chronic lymphocytic leukemia. Here the CDR3 reads CASSLGGGGTEAFF. CDR3 coding DNA: TGTGCCAGCAGCTTAGGTGGAGGGGGCACTGAAGCTTTCTTT.